This T cell receptor (beta chain) was recovered during a study of blood T cell repertoires in COVID-19. The overall study: Italy, Spain and the United States were the sources of the convalescent and acute COVID-19 samples. PBMCs, B-cell-depleted T cells, or T cells were the source of the cDNA or gDNA that made up the material.

Trimming stripped 4 bases from V and 0 bases from J, with 7 bases between. Germline loops: CDR1 SGHAT, CDR2 FQNNGV. The CDR3 extends over 14 amino acids. Some clones are missing from TCRdb's copy, which holds only in-frame ones; the method was immunoSEQ multiplex PCR. In the table there are tens of thousands of clones, roughly 90% of which are singletons. The TCR was taken from a man between 60 and 70 years old with acute or convalescent COVID-19. The chain uses TRBV11-2 and TRBJ2-1; D is perhaps TRBD2 (6 bases). Sequences were obtained from peripheral blood. In DNA, the CDR3 is TGTGCCAGCAGCTGGCGGGGCTCCTACAATGAGCAGTTCTTC. Its translation: CASSWRGSYNEQFF. The full variable domain, rest sourced from reference TRBV11-2 and TRBJ2-1, is EAGVAQSPRYKIIEKRQSVAFWCNPISGHATLYWYQQILGQGPKLLIQFQNNGVVDDSQLPKDRFSAERLKGVDSTLKIQPAKLEDSAVYLCASSWRGSYNEQFFGPGTRLTVL.